Sequencing of this T cell receptor beta chain was carried out in a study of T-cell memory formation after mild COVID-19. Overall study: TCR clusters were mostly donor specific. Study findings and constraints: Those CD4+ clones that contracted were mainly in CM and EM (CD8+ ones in EMRA). Cross-reactive memory apparently joined, as some responding clones appeared in pre-infection memory.

In the case of this clonotype: Antigen: not known.

Per the germline V gene, CDR1 is SGDLS and CDR2 is YYNGEE. V gave up 4 bases and J gave up 2 bases, with 15 bases separating them. This CDR3 spans 15 amino acids. Constant-segment primers were used for 5'RACE, and the resulting TCR alpha and TCR beta cDNA libraries carried sample barcodes and UMIs. TCRdb analysed the 5' RACE reads with MiXCR anew, one entry per CDR3 protein. The sample yields just over 350,000 distinct CDR3 sequences, 14% seen once. The gene calls are TRBV9 and TRBJ1-1; unclear D gene. The receptor was derived from a man aged 18-30 years who had mild COVID-19 (a few samples of this study predate the infection). Cell type and time point are not known. Sample: PBMCs or a T cell subset sorted from them (not recorded which). The CDR3 reads CASSPSGKTNTEAFF. For the CDR3, the DNA is TGTGCCAGCAGCCCCAGCGGAAAGACAAACACTGAAGCTTTCTTT. The full variable domain, completed using reference TRBV9 and TRBJ1-1, is DSGVTQTPKHLITATGQRVTLRCSPRSGDLSVYWYQQSLDQGLQFLIQYYNGEERAKGNILERFSAQQFPDLHSELNLSSLELGDSALYFCASSPSGKTNTEAFFGQGTRLTVV.